The following is a T cell receptor beta chain sequence with its context. The antigen is not known. This entry belongs to a study of somatic mutations in cytotoxic T cells in rheumatoid arthritis. Study as a whole: Flow cytometric sorting isolated some V beta antibody-stained T-cell populations at nearly 100% purity, and among them were V beta1+ cells that underwent TCRB sequencing. Overall study findings and caveats: A largest CD8+ clone above 20% of CD8+ cells occurred in about an eighth of the 65 patients. Any difference in CD8+ T-cell clonality between patients who had rheumatoid arthritis and healthy controls who were age-matched was not statistically significant.

This CDR3 has 15 amino acids. V dropped 8 bases and J dropped 11; count of bases not matched to a gene: 12. CDR1 is MDHEN, CDR2 SYDVKM, per germline. Positive magnetic bead selection was used to isolate CD4+ and CD8+ cells; purity was checked by flow cytometry. The data were produced by immunoSEQ multiplex PCR, yet TCRdb's version contains in-frame clones alone and is incomplete. The sample records 20,000 or so clones, 85% being singletons. The sequencing sample was made of CD8+ T cells sorted from blood. This receptor was identified in a woman in her thirties or forties with rheumatoid arthritis. The chain uses TRBV28 and TRBJ2-3; 14 positions match TRBD2. The CDR3 nucleotides are TGTGCCAGCTCCTCGGGACTAGCGGGAGAGGTGGGGCAGTATTTT. It translates to CASSSGLAGEVGQYF.